The 13 T cell receptor beta chains below come from one sample, sequenced in a study of blood T cell repertoires in COVID-19 (dated by TCRdb to 2020 to 2021). Preparation of the library involved the immunoSEQ multiplex PCR assay. Held by TCRdb, this immuneACCESS table contains in-frame sequences only and omits some clones. Under half of the omission traces to an unresolved V gene where checked; the cause of the rest is unknown. Across this sample there are hundreds of thousands of clones, with about nine tenths seen only once. The ten most abundant clones make up 1.4% of the sample. Sequences were obtained from peripheral blood. Receptor source: a young woman with active or convalescent COVID-19.

This clone has only one observation. The chain employs TRBV5-6 and TRBJ2-1; weak D call: TRBD2 (6 bases). The CDR3 length is 14 residues. Trimming took off 3 bases at V and 2 bases at J, with 9 bases between the two ends. Germline V CDR1 and CDR2: SGHDT, YYEEEE. DNA of the CDR3: TGTGCCAGCAGCTCCGGGAGACCCTACAATGAGCAGTTCTTC. Its translation is CASSSGRPYNEQFF.

The chain has TRBV10-3 and TRBJ1-2; D perhaps matches TRBD1 (6 bases). The CDR3 spans 16 residues. The V gene lost 3 bases and the J gene lost 4 bases, with 18 bases spanning the gap. Germline loops: CDR1 ENHRY, CDR2 SYGVKD. The CDR3 bases are TGTGCCATCAGTGACAGGGGCGCTCGACGGGGCTATGGCTACACCTTC. This codes for CAISDRGARRGYGYTF.

The chain carries TRBV25-1 and TRBJ2-7, with D possibly matching TRBD1 (7 bases). The germline V gene encodes CDR1 MGHDK and CDR2 SYGVNS. V lost 5 bases and J lost 7, with 21 bases in between. This CDR3 has 15 residues. CDR3 DNA: TGTGCCAGCAGTCCCCTCGACAGGGACTCCTCAGAGCAGTACTTC. This codes for CASSPLDRDSSEQYF.

The table lists this clone with a few counts. V usage is TRBV12-3 or TRBV12-4 and J usage is TRBJ1-2; no reliable D call. The V end was cut by 5 bases, the J end by 5 bases, with 6 bases between. This CDR3 has 11 residues. This CDR3 is CASSNLYGYTF. For the CDR3, the DNA is TGTGCCAGCAGTAACTTATATGGCTACACCTTC.

J is TRBJ2-7 and V is TRBV6-5; 8 nucleotides line up with TRBD1. The CDR3 is 14 residues long. The germline gives CDR1 MNHEY, CDR2 SVGAGI. The J segment lost 2 bases and the V segment lost 6 bases, leaving 6 bases of the junction unmatched. The CDR3 DNA reads TGTGCCAGCAGAGACTACAGGGGGACCTACGAGCAGTACTTC. It translates to CASRDYRGTYEQYF.

The chain joins TRBV13 to TRBJ1-1; D unclear. Germline CDR1 is PRHDT and CDR2 is FYEKMQ (reference sequence). The V gene lost 2 bases and the J gene lost 0 bases, with 4 bases spanning the gap. The CDR3 extends over 13 amino acids. CDR3 residues: CASSLSMNTEAFF. The CDR3 DNA follows: TGTGCCAGCAGCTTATCCATGAACACTGAAGCTTTCTTT.

The rearrangement links TRBV18 to TRBJ2-2; D uncertain. The CDR3 runs 13 residues. CDR1 and CDR2 from the germline V gene are KGHSH and LQKENI. Trimming shortened V by 1 base and J by 4 bases, and 4 bases separated the two germline ends. Here the CDR3 DNA reads TGTGCCAGCTCACCACAGAGCACCGGGGAGCTGTTTTTT. Its translation: CASSPQSTGELFF.

The V and J genes are TRBV15 and TRBJ2-1; 7 bases are shared with TRBD1. V lost 1 base to trimming and J lost 6 bases; unmatched junction nucleotides: 6. Germline V lookup: CDR1 LNHNV, CDR2 YYDKDF (reference sequence). The CDR3 is made up of 15 amino acids. CDR3 amino acids: CATSRGTTGTNEQFF. The CDR3 coding sequence is TGTGCCACCAGCAGAGGGACGACAGGGACCAATGAGCAGTTCTTC.

The chain carries TRBV13 and TRBJ2-1; TRBD2 matches at 10 bases. This CDR3 is built from 14 residues. V was pared by 6 bases and J by 10 bases, with 9 bases of the junction left unmatched. The germline gives CDR1 PRHDT, CDR2 FYEKMQ (reference sequence). The DNA for the CDR3 is TGTGCCAGCAGAAGAACTAGCGGGATTGGGGAGCAGTTCTTC. Amino acids: CASRRTSGIGEQFF.

V gene TRBV11-2 combines with J gene TRBJ1-3; tentatively, D is TRBD1 (5 bases). V dropped 8 bases and J dropped 0 bases, with 20 bases sitting between them. From germline, CDR1 is SGHAT and CDR2 FQNNGV. The length of the CDR3 is 17 residues. The CDR3 region is CASHRGGTALSGNTIYF. DNA for the CDR3: TGTGCCAGCCACCGGGGGGGGACGGCCCTCTCTGGAAACACCATATATTTT.

The chain links TRBV6-1 to TRBJ1-2; D may be TRBD1 (5 bases). Germline V lookup: CDR1 MNHNS, CDR2 SASEGT. The CDR3 extends over 14 amino acids. V was cut by 3 bases and J by 4 bases, with 12 bases left in between. For the CDR3, the DNA is TGTGCCAGCAGTGATAGAGACAGCATCTATGGCTACACCTTC. It codes for CASSDRDSIYGYTF.

The chain combines TRBV7-9 with TRBJ1-1; the D is unclear. V was clipped by 6 bases and J by 4 bases, with 9 bases between them. CDR1 is SEHNR and CDR2 is FQNEAQ in the germline V gene (reference sequence). CDR3 length equals 12 residues. CDR3 amino acids: CASSPPSTEAFF. As DNA, the CDR3 is TGTGCCAGCAGTCCTCCGAGCACTGAAGCTTTCTTT.

This clone was seen just once. The rearrangement uses TRBV19 and TRBJ2-1, with 10 bases aligning to TRBD2. The germline V gene has CDR1 LNHDA and CDR2 SQIVND (reference sequence). The CDR3 is 16 residues long. V was clipped by 1 base and J by 7 bases; unmatched bases: 7. The CDR3 loop is CASSIGERGGENEQFF. DNA of the CDR3: TGTGCCAGTAGTATAGGGGAGCGGGGGGGCGAAAATGAGCAGTTCTTC.